This T cell receptor (beta chain) originates from a study of shared clonotypes between healthy human individuals. Deep level was the assay's run setting. The unsorted PBMC replicate PCRs were performed with about 0.3 ug DNA, tens of thousands of T cell genomes. Libraries were prepared by immunoSEQ multiplex PCR; TCRdb keeps only in-frame clonotypes and omits some of them. The sample shows about 480,000 clones, more than 65% of them seen only once. The CDR3 is 14 amino acids. Trimming took 1 base from V and 4 from J, leaving 10 bases between them. Germline CDR1 is SGHRS and CDR2 is YFSETQ. Only Caucasian adults living in Nashville, Tennessee served as donors.

The receptor was derived from a woman aged 40-49 years in good health. Some clones in this sample may be carry-over from other donors' samples. The genes are TRBV5-1 and TRBJ2-3; the D gene is possibly TRBD1 (5 bases). Specimen: PBMCs. The CDR3 protein is CASSLIGAPDTQYF. In DNA, the CDR3 is TGCGCCAGCAGCTTGATTGGGGCCCCAGATACGCAGTATTTT.